What follows describes a single T cell receptor (beta chain). Its target is not known. The junction departs from the called germline gene at one end, perhaps through a read error. The data stem from a study of T cells in Graves' hyperthyroidism and ophthalmopathy. Findings and limits, study-wide: Researchers found most expanded thyroid clonotypes above 0.001 in blood as well.

Duration under 3 months, a NOSPECS grade of at least 4, and a Clinical Activity Score of at least 3 characterized the ophthalmopathy patients. Reasons for excluding patients were uncontrolled infection, other autoimmune disease, pregnancy or lactation. The investigators amplified TCR beta CDR3 regions from RNA transcripts. A first-round RT-PCR of the TCR CDR3 used the HTBI primer set. TCRdb ran MiXCR on the multiplex PCR reads and lists one entry per CDR3 protein. The sample has around 56,000 distinct CDR3 sequences, roughly 50% seen once; the top ten hold 2.5% to 4%. Sample: blood. This TCR derives from an older woman with Graves' ophthalmopathy.

This CDR3 is CAISEAREDRNQPQAF. CDR3 coding DNA: TGTGCCATCAGTGAGGCCCGGGAAGATAGGAATCAGCCCCAAGCTTTT. This sequence joins TRBV10-3 and TRBJ1-5; D ambiguous. CDR1 ENHRY and CDR2 SYGVKD come from the germline V gene. This CDR3 contains 16 residues.